A selection of T cell receptor beta chains follows, all from one sample in a study of PD-1 blockade in classical Hodgkin lymphoma. Sequenced by immunoSEQ multiplex PCR; TCRdb stores in-frame clones only, minus some. The table has around 4,400 clones, 77% seen once. The sequencing used CD8+ T cells from blood, collected at baseline. The origin of the receptors is a human donor with classical Hodgkin lymphoma. Both conserved end residues are part of each CDR3. The order of the fields is V gene, clone size, D gene, J gene, CDR3 DNA, CDR3 protein. D genes are given only for firm matches. Size values are once, few and many counts, or a class for expanded clones, and some rows have none.

V: TRBV5-6; size: .; D: .; J: TRBJ1-2; DNA: TGTGCCAGCAGCAAAACAGGGTCTGCTAACTATGGCTACACCTTC; CDR3: CASSKTGSANYGYTF
V: TRBV5-4; size: .; D: .; J: TRBJ1-1; DNA: TGTGCCAGCAGAGAAGGGAACACTGAAGCTTTCTTT; CDR3: CASREGNTEAFF
V: TRBV5-6; size: .; D: TRBD1; J: TRBJ1-2; DNA: TGTGCCAGCACCTCCTGGGACGACAGGGCCAACTATGGCTACACCTTC; CDR3: CASTSWDDRANYGYTF
V: TRBV19; size: once; D: TRBD2; J: TRBJ2-1; DNA: TGTGCCAGTAGTAGAATAGCGGGAGTCACCGATGAGCAGTTCTTC; CDR3: CASSRIAGVTDEQFF
V: TRBV5-6; size: .; D: .; J: TRBJ2-7; DNA: TGTGCCAGCAGCTTGTCGCGACAGTTTGTCTACGAGCAGTACTTC; CDR3: CASSLSRQFVYEQYF
V: TRBV9; size: .; D: TRBD2; J: TRBJ2-1; DNA: TGTGCCAGCAGCCCAGCGGGACTAGCGGGCCCCTATGAGCAGTTCTTC; CDR3: CASSPAGLAGPYEQFF
V: TRBV30; size: .; D: .; J: TRBJ2-3; DNA: TGTGCCTACCAAGCCGGGGCAACCGCTAGCACAGATACGCAGTATTTT; CDR3: CAYQAGATASTDTQYF
V: TRBV6-5; size: few; D: .; J: TRBJ1-3; DNA: TGTGCCAGCAGTTTGGGGTCCTCTGGAAACACCATATATTTT; CDR3: CASSLGSSGNTIYF
V: TRBV5-1; size: .; D: TRBD1; J: TRBJ2-1; DNA: TGCGCCAGCAGCCCCTGGGACAGTTCCTACAATGAGCAGTTCTTC; CDR3: CASSPWDSSYNEQFF
V: TRBV6-5; size: .; D: .; J: TRBJ2-5; DNA: TGTGCCAGCAGTTTGATCCGGTACGATCAAGAGACCCAGTACTTC; CDR3: CASSLIRYDQETQYF
V: TRBV28; size: few; D: TRBD1; J: TRBJ2-7; DNA: TGTGCCAGCAGTTTATTTTCCGGGACAGGATCCTACGAGCAGTACTTC; CDR3: CASSLFSGTGSYEQYF
V: TRBV6-1; size: .; D: TRBD2; J: TRBJ2-7; DNA: TGTGCCAGCAGTGAAGCGCCTAGCGGGATACACCCTGGTTTTCTCTACGAGCAGTACTTC; CDR3: CASSEAPSGIHPGFLYEQYF
V: TRBV6-5; size: .; D: .; J: TRBJ2-2; DNA: TGTGCCAGCAGTTACAATCCAGGGATGAACACCGGGGAGCTGTTTTTT; CDR3: CASSYNPGMNTGELFF
V: TRBV6-6; size: .; D: .; J: TRBJ1-1; DNA: TGTGCCAGCAGTTACCCTGGACCTGAAGCTTTCTTT; CDR3: CASSYPGPEAFF
V: TRBV28; size: .; D: .; J: TRBJ1-5; DNA: TGTGCCAGCAGTCTCCTTTCGCGATATAGCAATCAGCCCCAGCATTTT; CDR3: CASSLLSRYSNQPQHF
V: TRBV18; size: .; D: TRBD2; J: TRBJ2-3; DNA: TGTGCCAGCTCACGGGCTAGCGGGAGTGGTACAGATACGCAGTATTTT; CDR3: CASSRASGSGTDTQYF
V: TRBV28; size: .; D: .; J: TRBJ2-7; DNA: TGTGCCAGCAGTCCGAATTACGAGCAGTACTTC; CDR3: CASSPNYEQYF
V: TRBV5-1; size: .; D: TRBD1; J: TRBJ1-3; DNA: TGCGCCAGCAGCGCTGACAGGGGGTCTGGAAACACCATATATTTT; CDR3: CASSADRGSGNTIYF
V: TRBV4-1; size: few; D: .; J: TRBJ2-7; DNA: TGCGCCAGCAGCCACATCGGCCCCTCCTACGAGCAGTACTTC; CDR3: CASSHIGPSYEQYF
V: TRBV5-5; size: .; D: .; J: TRBJ2-1; DNA: TGCGCCAGCAGCCAAGATCCGGGCCAGACCGCCAATGAGCAGTTCTTC; CDR3: CASSQDPGQTANEQFF
V: TRBV30; size: .; D: .; J: TRBJ2-1; DNA: TGTGCCTGGAGTGAGGGGGGTAAGAAGCAGTTCTTC; CDR3: CAWSEGGKKQFF
V: TRBV7-6; size: .; D: .; J: TRBJ1-1; DNA: TGTGCCAGCAGCTTGGGAGGGATTGCGGTCACTGAAGCTTTCTTT; CDR3: CASSLGGIAVTEAFF
V: TRBV27; size: few; D: .; J: TRBJ2-2; DNA: TGTGCCAGCAGTCCCCGTGACGGATACGGGGAGCTGTTTTTT; CDR3: CASSPRDGYGELFF
V: TRBV6-4; size: .; D: .; J: TRBJ2-7; DNA: TGTGCCAGCAGGATCGGGGCCCGTAGGCCCGAGCAGTACTTC; CDR3: CASRIGARRPEQYF
V: TRBV27; size: .; D: .; J: TRBJ2-7; DNA: TGTGCCAGCAGACTTATAGCGGCCCCCTCCTACGAGCAGTACTTC; CDR3: CASRLIAAPSYEQYF
V: TRBV7-9; size: .; D: .; J: TRBJ2-3; DNA: TGTGCCAGCACTCTATATGGGGGCTTCACAGATACGCAGTATTTT; CDR3: CASTLYGGFTDTQYF
V: TRBV30; size: few; D: .; J: TRBJ1-2; DNA: TGTGCCTGGAGTGTACAGTCGGGGGTTTATGGCTACACCTTC; CDR3: CAWSVQSGVYGYTF
V: TRBV28; size: .; D: .; J: TRBJ1-5; DNA: TGTGCCAGCAGTTCAGGACAGCACAATCAGCCCCAGCATTTT; CDR3: CASSSGQHNQPQHF
V: TRBV28; size: .; D: .; J: TRBJ2-5; DNA: TGTGCCAGCAGTTTACGACGTCTCCAAGAGACCCAGTACTTC; CDR3: CASSLRRLQETQYF
V: TRBV5-1; size: .; D: TRBD1; J: TRBJ2-1; DNA: TGCGCCAGCAGCTTGGAGGGACAGGGAAGGAATGAGCAGTTCTTC; CDR3: CASSLEGQGRNEQFF
V: TRBV7-2; size: .; D: .; J: TRBJ2-2; DNA: TGTGCCAGCAGCGCTACAGGATCCGGGGAGCTGTTTTTT; CDR3: CASSATGSGELFF
V: TRBV28; size: .; D: .; J: TRBJ1-5; DNA: TGTGCCAGCAGTTTATGGAGCAATCAGCCCCAGCATTTT; CDR3: CASSLWSNQPQHF
V: TRBV29-1; size: .; D: .; J: TRBJ2-2; DNA: TGCAGCGTTGAGGGTTCGTACACCGGGGAGCTGTTTTTT; CDR3: CSVEGSYTGELFF
V: TRBV5-1; size: few; D: TRBD2; J: TRBJ2-7; DNA: TGCGCCAGCAGCTTGGTAGCGGGGGTAGGAGGGTACGAGCAGTACTTC; CDR3: CASSLVAGVGGYEQYF
V: TRBV18; size: .; D: .; J: TRBJ1-1; DNA: TGTGCCAGCTCACCTCTGGCCGGGAAGATCACTGAAGCTTTCTTT; CDR3: CASSPLAGKITEAFF
V: TRBV6-5; size: .; D: .; J: TRBJ2-2; DNA: TGTGCCAGCAGTTACTCGACCGGGATCGCCGGGGAGCTGTTTTTT; CDR3: CASSYSTGIAGELFF
V: TRBV6-1; size: .; D: TRBD2; J: TRBJ2-3; DNA: TGTGCCACCGCGATGACTAGCGGGAAGGGGGATACGCAGTATTTT; CDR3: CATAMTSGKGDTQYF
V: TRBV4-3; size: few; D: .; J: TRBJ2-3; DNA: TGCGCCAGCAGCCAAGATGCGGTCCCTGTCACAGATACGCAGTATTTT; CDR3: CASSQDAVPVTDTQYF
V: TRBV9; size: few; D: .; J: TRBJ2-7; DNA: TGTGCCAGCAGCGTCGACGCCGGTGGGGGGGCCGACGAGCAGTACTTC; CDR3: CASSVDAGGGADEQYF
V: TRBV28; size: .; D: .; J: TRBJ1-5; DNA: TGTGCCAGCAGTTTATCATGGAATATCAATCAGCCCCAGCATTTT; CDR3: CASSLSWNINQPQHF
V: TRBV10-2; size: .; D: TRBD2; J: TRBJ2-7; DNA: TGCGCCAGCAGTGCTCAGCGGGGGGCCCCCTACGAGCAGTACTTC; CDR3: CASSAQRGAPYEQYF
V: TRBV10-3; size: .; D: TRBD1; J: TRBJ1-2; DNA: TGTGCCATCAGTCCGAGGGGGGACAGGGATGGCTACACCTTC; CDR3: CAISPRGDRDGYTF
V: TRBV7-9; size: once; D: TRBD1; J: TRBJ1-1; DNA: TGTGCCAGCAGCACTCCCGGGACAGGGATGACTGAAGCTTTCTTT; CDR3: CASSTPGTGMTEAFF
V: TRBV2; size: medium-sized; D: .; J: TRBJ1-4; DNA: TGTGCCAGCAGTGAGCCGGACCCCAATGAAAAACTGTTTTTT; CDR3: CASSEPDPNEKLFF
V: TRBV30; size: once; D: .; J: TRBJ1-2; DNA: TGTGCCTGGAGTCCACCGGACTATGGCTACACCTTC; CDR3: CAWSPPDYGYTF
V: TRBV7-9; size: .; D: .; J: TRBJ1-1; DNA: TGTGCCAGCAGCTTAATAGAAGCCCTCGCTGAAGCTTTCTTT; CDR3: CASSLIEALAEAFF
V: TRBV7-3; size: few; D: .; J: TRBJ2-2; DNA: TGTGCCAGCAGCCCCCGGGGGTACACCGGGGAGCTGTTTTTT; CDR3: CASSPRGYTGELFF
V: TRBV30; size: few; D: .; J: TRBJ1-3; DNA: TGTGCCTGGACCATTGGACGGACCTCTGGAAACACCATATATTTT; CDR3: CAWTIGRTSGNTIYF
V: TRBV19; size: .; D: .; J: TRBJ2-3; DNA: TGTGCCAGTAGTGTTAGTGAGCGGAGCACAGATACGCAGTATTTT; CDR3: CASSVSERSTDTQYF
V: TRBV28; size: .; D: .; J: TRBJ1-1; DNA: TGTGCCAGCAGTTTCTCCTACACAGTGAACACTGAAGCTTTCTTT; CDR3: CASSFSYTVNTEAFF
V: TRBV6-1; size: .; D: TRBD2; J: TRBJ2-1; DNA: TGTGCCAGCAGGGAAAGCGGGGGAGGGCCAGGCAATGAGCAGTTCTTC; CDR3: CASRESGGGPGNEQFF
V: TRBV10-3; size: .; D: TRBD1; J: TRBJ1-2; DNA: TGTGCCATCAGTCCCGAGAGGACAGGGGGCTTCAACTATGGCTACACCTTC; CDR3: CAISPERTGGFNYGYTF
V: TRBV4-1; size: few; D: .; J: TRBJ2-1; DNA: TGCGCCAGCAGCCAAGATCCGGGCCAGACCGCCAATGAGCAGTTCTTC; CDR3: CASSQDPGQTANEQFF
V: TRBV6-5; size: .; D: .; J: TRBJ1-5; DNA: TGTGCCAGCAGTTACACAACAGGGAATCAGCCCCAGCATTTT; CDR3: CASSYTTGNQPQHF
V: TRBV7-9; size: .; D: .; J: TRBJ2-1; DNA: TGTGCCAGCAGCACCCGGGCCCGCTACAATGAGCAGTTCTTC; CDR3: CASSTRARYNEQFF
V: TRBV5-5; size: few; D: .; J: TRBJ1-6; DNA: TGTGCCAGCAGCTTGGGGATAAATTCACCCCTCCACTTT; CDR3: CASSLGINSPLHF
V: TRBV7-3; size: .; D: .; J: TRBJ2-1; DNA: TGTGCCAGCAGCTTAACGCGGCAGGGGAGGAACAATGAGCAGTTCTTC; CDR3: CASSLTRQGRNNEQFF